One and the same sample provided the 14 T cell receptor beta chains below, sequenced in a study of OX40 agonist ivuxolimab in advanced cancers. Sequencing used immunoSEQ multiplex PCR; TCRdb keeps in-frame clones, though not all of them. The top ten clones hold 39% of a sample with 40,000 or so clones, 85% of them seen once. The specimen comprised CD4+ or CD8+ T cells sorted from blood, sampled in a trial of the OX40 agonist ivuxolimab. These receptors all come from an adult with an advanced solid tumor such as melanoma, head and neck, liver or kidney cancer.

The V call is TRBV9, the J call TRBJ2-6; D tentatively reads TRBD1 or TRBD2 (7 bases each). The germline V gene has CDR1 SGDLS and CDR2 YYNGEE. The germline V and J ends were trimmed by 0 bases and 0 bases, with 13 bases remaining between them. The CDR3 is 18 residues long. The CDR3 sequence: CASSVAGGGSSGANVLTF. The CDR3, as DNA: TGTGCCAGCAGCGTAGCAGGGGGGGGCTCCTCTGGGGCCAACGTCCTGACTTTC.

This chain joins TRBV7-2 and TRBJ1-1; 12 bases are shared with TRBD1. CDR3 length equals 15 residues. The V segment lost 5 bases and the J segment 5 bases; nucleotides outside the gene matches: 6. Germline values: CDR1 SGHTA, CDR2 FQGNSA. For the CDR3, the DNA is TGTGCCAGCAGCCTATGGGGACAGGGGGCAACTGAAGCTTTCTTT. This translates into CASSLWGQGATEAFF.

The rearrangement joins TRBV14 to TRBJ2-6, with unresolved D. The CDR3 loop spans 14 amino acids. From germline, CDR1 is SGHDN and CDR2 FVKESK. Deletions cut 2 bases from V and 1 base from J, with 3 bases between. The CDR3 is CASSQWSGANVLTF. CDR3 in DNA: TGTGCCAGCAGCCAATGGTCTGGGGCCAACGTCCTGACTTTC.

This chain uses TRBV7-8 with TRBJ2-5; D might be TRBD1 (6 bases). The CDR3 is 14 residues long. The V end was cut by 1 base, the J end by 2 bases, with 8 bases between. Germline CDR1 SGHVS, CDR2 FQNEAQ. CDR3 DNA sequence: TGTGCCAGCAGCTTAGATCAGGGGCAAGAGACCCAGTACTTC. This sequence encodes CASSLDQGQETQYF.

The chain has TRBV6-1 and TRBJ2-1; D is perhaps TRBD1 or TRBD2 (5 bases each). Germline loops: CDR1 MNHNS, CDR2 SASEGT. V was clipped by 1 base and J by 10 bases, with 11 bases between them. The CDR3 spans 13 residues. CDR3 sequence reads: CASSEVDRGEQFF. The CDR3 region has the DNA TGTGCCAGCAGTGAAGTCGATCGGGGCGAGCAGTTCTTC.

This chain joins TRBV14 and TRBJ2-1, with TRBD2 matching 9 bases. The CDR3 is 16 amino acids. Germline loops: CDR1 SGHDN, CDR2 FVKESK. Trimming took 2 bases from V and 2 from J; bases not matched to a gene: 4. Here the CDR3 reads CASSQFSGSTYNEQFF. The DNA for the CDR3 is TGTGCCAGCAGCCAATTTAGCGGGAGCACCTACAATGAGCAGTTCTTC.

The CDR3 DNA follows: TGCGCCAGCAGCTTGGGAACAACTAATGAAAAACTGTTTTTT. Translated, it gives CASSLGTTNEKLFF. The V call is TRBV5-1, the J call TRBJ1-4; D is unclear. Germline V gene sequence: CDR1 SGHRS, CDR2 YFSETQ. The V end lost 0 bases, the J end lost 0 bases, and 3 bases lay between the germline ends. The CDR3 is 14 amino acids.

The J gene is TRBJ2-7, the V gene TRBV4-2, with D perhaps matching TRBD1 (6 bases). The CDR3 is 13 residues long. Trimming took 4 bases from V and 7 from J, leaving 14 bases between them. Germline V gene data show CDR1 as LGHNA and CDR2 as YNFKEQ. CDR3 sequence (DNA): TGTGCCAGCAGCCCATCTCCCCAGGGGGAGCAGTACTTC. It encodes CASSPSPQGEQYF.

This chain uses TRBV5-1 with TRBJ2-7, with D maybe TRBD1 (5 bases). The CDR3 is made up of 14 amino acids. V lost 1 base and J 2 bases, leaving 10 bases between the germline ends. Germline lookup yields CDR1 SGHRS and CDR2 YFSETQ. The CDR3 DNA follows: TGCGCCAGCAGCTTGATCCAGGGTACCTACGAGCAGTACTTC. Translation gives CASSLIQGTYEQYF.

This clone was recorded once. This chain uses TRBV7-2 with TRBJ2-7; 8 nucleotides match TRBD2. Germline V lookup: CDR1 SGHTA, CDR2 FQGNSA. The CDR3 is 15 residues long. V dropped 3 bases and J dropped 5; count of bases not matched to a gene: 9. CDR3 sequence: CASSFSPGGDDEQYF. The DNA for the CDR3 is TGTGCCAGCAGCTTCTCTCCCGGGGGGGACGACGAGCAGTACTTC.

The genes are TRBV25-1 and TRBJ2-5; TRBD2 agrees at 8 bases. This CDR3 spans 15 amino acids. Germline V gives CDR1 MGHDK, CDR2 SYGVNS. V gave up 3 bases and J gave up 7 bases; unmatched junction bases: 10. The CDR3 spells CASSDFSGVWGTQYF. In DNA form, the CDR3 reads TGTGCCAGCAGTGATTTTAGCGGGGTTTGGGGGACCCAGTACTTC.

The count of this clone is one. This sequence joins TRBV18 and TRBJ2-3; 11 bases line up with TRBD2. Trimming took 0 bases from V and 8 from J; bases not matched to a gene: 4. The V gene's germline CDR1 is KGHSH and CDR2 LQKENI. The CDR3 length is 15 residues. CDR3 in DNA: TGTGCCAGCTCACCACCTAGCGGGAGGGCCGGTACGCAGTATTTT. It translates to CASSPPSGRAGTQYF.

The chain couples TRBV5-1 to TRBJ2-5, with 8 positions matching TRBD1. Germline CDR1 is SGHRS and CDR2 is YFSETQ. The J segment lost 6 bases and the V segment lost 3 bases, leaving 7 bases of the junction unmatched. There are 14 residues in the CDR3. The chain's CDR3 is CASSSGTGLKTQYF. The CDR3, as DNA: TGCGCCAGCAGCTCCGGGACAGGACTTAAGACCCAGTACTTC.

The V and J genes are TRBV29-1 and TRBJ2-3, with TRBD1 matching over 10 bases. V lost 7 bases and J lost 6; bases outside the gene matches: 4. Germline lookup yields CDR1 SQVTM and CDR2 ANQGSEA. CDR3 size: 12 residues. CDR3 coding DNA: TGCAGCGGCGACAGGGGGCTGGATACGCAGTATTTT. Translation gives CSGDRGLDTQYF.